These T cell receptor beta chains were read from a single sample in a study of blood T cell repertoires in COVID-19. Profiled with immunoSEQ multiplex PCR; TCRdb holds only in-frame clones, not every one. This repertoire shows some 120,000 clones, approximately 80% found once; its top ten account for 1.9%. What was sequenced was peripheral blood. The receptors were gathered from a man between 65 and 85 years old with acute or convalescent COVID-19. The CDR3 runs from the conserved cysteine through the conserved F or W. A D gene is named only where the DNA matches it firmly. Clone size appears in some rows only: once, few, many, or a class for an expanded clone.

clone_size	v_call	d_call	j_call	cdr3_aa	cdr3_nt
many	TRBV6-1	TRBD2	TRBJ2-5	CASSELAGGQETQYF	TGTGCCAGCAGTGAACTAGCGGGGGGGCAAGAGACCCAGTACTTC
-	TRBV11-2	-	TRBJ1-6	CASSFGRVPYNSPLHF	TGTGCCAGCAGCTTTGGGCGGGTCCCCTATAATTCACCCCTCCACTTT
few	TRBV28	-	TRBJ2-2	CASSSSGGHTGELFF	TGTGCCAGCAGTTCCTCCGGGGGTCACACCGGGGAGCTGTTTTTT
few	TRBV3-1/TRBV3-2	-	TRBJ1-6	CASSLRGTAHSPLHF	TGTGCCAGCAGCCTGCGGGGGACTGCCCATTCACCCCTCCACTTT
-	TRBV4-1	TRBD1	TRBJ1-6	CASSPQWDRINSPLHF	TGCGCCAGCAGCCCCCAATGGGACAGGATTAATTCACCCCTCCACTTT
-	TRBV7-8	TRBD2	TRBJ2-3	CASSYLAGASTDTQYF	TGTGCCAGCAGCTACTTAGCGGGGGCTAGCACAGATACGCAGTATTTT
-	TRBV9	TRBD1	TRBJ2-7	CASSPSTGGPYEQYF	TGTGCCAGCAGCCCCTCAACAGGGGGCCCCTACGAGCAGTACTTC
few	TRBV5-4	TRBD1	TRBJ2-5	CASSSGQSQETQYF	TGTGCCAGCAGCTCGGGACAGTCCCAAGAGACCCAGTACTTC
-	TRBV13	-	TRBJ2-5	CASSVGTSETQYF	TGTGCCAGCAGCGTTGGCACGTCAGAGACCCAGTACTTC
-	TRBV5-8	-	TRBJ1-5	CASSLVGKAQHF	TGTGCCAGCAGCTTGGTCGGGAAGGCCCAGCATTTT
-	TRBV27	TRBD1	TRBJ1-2	CASSGQGADGYTF	TGTGCCAGCAGTGGACAGGGGGCAGATGGCTACACCTTC
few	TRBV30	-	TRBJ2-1	CAWTRTNEQFF	TGTGCCTGGACCCGCACAAATGAGCAGTTCTTC
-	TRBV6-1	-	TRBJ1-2	CASSEGGGATGGYTF	TGTGCCAGCAGTGAAGGCGGTGGGGCTACGGGCGGCTACACCTTC
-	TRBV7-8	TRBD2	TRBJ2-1	CASSLHRTTRGGANNEQFF	TGTGCCAGCAGCTTACACCGTACTACCCGCGGGGGGGCTAACAATGAGCAGTTCTTC
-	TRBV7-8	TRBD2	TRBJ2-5	CASSPRLAAGQETQYF	TGTGCCAGCAGCCCAAGACTAGCGGCGGGACAAGAGACCCAGTACTTC
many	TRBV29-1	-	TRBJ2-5	CSVTIGHAGSPEETQYF	TGCAGCGTCACTATCGGCCACGCGGGCAGTCCGGAGGAGACCCAGTACTTC
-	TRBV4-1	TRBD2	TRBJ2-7	CASSPGLAGVHLYEQYF	TGCGCCAGCAGCCCCGGACTAGCGGGGGTCCACCTCTACGAGCAGTACTTC
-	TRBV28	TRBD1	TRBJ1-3	CASRGQGNTIYF	TGTGCCAGTAGGGGACAGGGCAACACCATATATTTT
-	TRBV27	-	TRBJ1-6	CASSFRSSYNSPLHF	TGTGCCAGCAGTTTTAGAAGCTCCTATAATTCACCCCTCCACTTT
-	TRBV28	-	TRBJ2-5	CASGGRWQETQYF	TGTGCCAGCGGGGGGAGGTGGCAAGAGACCCAGTACTTC
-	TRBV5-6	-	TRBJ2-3	CASSLFGSPMRDTQYF	TGTGCCAGCAGCTTGTTTGGTAGCCCGATGCGGGATACGCAGTATTTT
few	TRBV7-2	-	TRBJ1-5	CASSLVHRAPGQPQHF	TGTGCCAGCAGCTTAGTTCACAGGGCGCCAGGTCAGCCCCAGCATTTT